This passage covers 19 T cell receptor beta chains from one sample sequenced in a study of cytomegalovirus exposure and HLA in healthy donors. The PCR used 60 Vbeta and 13 Jbeta primers. TCRdb's copy holds only in-frame clones and misses some; the assay was immunoSEQ multiplex PCR. Among roughly 150,000 clones listed, 75% to 80% were seen once. Sample: PBMCs. The origin of the receptors is a male donor in good health and CMV-seronegative.

The V gene is TRBV9, the J gene TRBJ2-7; perhaps TRBD1 as D (6 bases). With 4 bases removed from V and 1 base from J, the gap between germline ends came to 18 bases. CDR3 length: 16 amino acids. The V gene's germline CDR1 is SGDLS and CDR2 YYNGEE. This CDR3 is CASSIGGQGGSYEQYF. As DNA, the CDR3 is TGTGCCAGCAGCATTGGGGGCCAAGGTGGTTCCTACGAGCAGTACTTC.

The gene calls are TRBV9 and TRBJ1-1; a weak D match, TRBD1 (5 bases). The CDR3 runs 14 residues. Germline lookup yields CDR1 SGDLS and CDR2 YYNGEE. V dropped 3 bases and J dropped 1 base, with 10 bases sitting between them. CDR3 in DNA: TGTGCCAGCAGCGCCGTAACAGGGAACACTGAAGCTTTCTTT. This encodes CASSAVTGNTEAFF.

This chain uses TRBV5-1 with TRBJ1-2; TRBD1 matches at 11 bases. This CDR3 spans 15 amino acids. Germline V gives CDR1 SGHRS, CDR2 YFSETQ. The V gene end was trimmed by 2 bases and the J gene end by 5 bases; junction bases not matched to a gene: 5. The CDR3 spells CASSLGDRGSYGYTF. CDR3 nucleotides: TGCGCCAGCAGCTTAGGGGACAGGGGGTCTTATGGCTACACCTTC. Together with reference TRBV5-1 and TRBJ1-2, the CDR3 gives the full variable domain: KAGVTQTPRYLIKTRGQQVTLSCSPISGHRSVSWYQQTPGQGLQFLFEYFSETQRNKGNFPGRFSGRQFSNSRSEMNVSTLELGDSALYLCASSLGDRGSYGYTFGSGTRLTVV.

The chain is built from TRBV9 and TRBJ2-1; 9 bases map to TRBD2. V trimming: 0 bases; J trimming: 7 bases; junction bases outside the gene matches: 14. The CDR3 runs to 18 residues. Germline CDR1 is SGDLS and CDR2 is YYNGEE. The CDR3 spells CASSVAGIAGDTLNEQFF. DNA of the CDR3: TGTGCCAGCAGCGTAGCCGGAATAGCGGGAGATACGCTGAATGAGCAGTTCTTC.

J is TRBJ1-4 and V is TRBV5-5; tentative D call: TRBD1 (5 bases). Germline assignment: CDR1 SGHKS and CDR2 YYEKEE (reference sequence). This CDR3 region has 15 residues. The V and J ends lost 1 base and 5 bases respectively, with 12 bases between them. CDR3 in DNA: TGTGCCAGCAGCTTGTATCATAGGGGAAATGAAAAACTGTTTTTT. Protein product: CASSLYHRGNEKLFF.

V is TRBV5-1 and J is TRBJ1-2; TRBD1 agrees at 7 bases. CDR3 length equals 13 residues. V lost 0 bases to trimming and J lost 6 bases; unmatched junction nucleotides: 2. CDR1 and CDR2 from the germline V gene are SGHRS and YFSETQ. The CDR3: CASSLGQGHGYTF. The CDR3 DNA reads as TGCGCCAGCAGCTTGGGACAGGGCCATGGCTACACCTTC.

This clone was detected only once. This specimen includes other DNA sequences encoding the same CDR3. The V gene is TRBV6-5, the J gene TRBJ2-7; 7 bases fit TRBD2. Per the germline V gene, CDR1 is MNHEY and CDR2 is SVGAGI. This CDR3 is 15 amino acids long. Trimming cost V 6 bases and J 5 bases; bases outside gene matches: 13. CDR3 residues: CASRLRTGGYDEQYF. The CDR3 nucleotides are TGTGCCAGCAGATTACGGACCGGGGGGTACGACGAGCAGTACTTC.

In DNA form, the CDR3 reads TGCGCCAGCAGCCAGGGCGGGGGAAGCAATCAGCCCCAGCATTTT. Protein sequence: CASSQGGGSNQPQHF. This chain connects TRBV4-3 to TRBJ1-5; TRBD1 might be the D (5 bases). The CDR3 contains 15 residues. Germline V gene data show CDR1 as LGHNA and CDR2 as YSLEER. Trimming cost V 3 bases and J 1 base, with 10 bases left between them.

The count of this clone is one. The chain recombines TRBV29-1 with TRBJ1-1, with a tentative D call TRBD1 (5 bases). In germline, CDR1 is SQVTM, CDR2 ANQGSEA. This CDR3 comprises 12 residues. Trimming removed 7 bases at V and 1 base at J, with 10 bases between. CDR3 sequence (DNA): TGCAGCGCCAGGGTCGAGAACACTGAAGCTTTCTTT. This sequence encodes CSARVENTEAFF.

V is TRBV6-6 and J is TRBJ1-2, with 12 bases fitting TRBD1. This CDR3 region has 13 residues. Germline trimming cut 5 bases from V and 8 bases from J; bases unmatched to any gene: 3. In germline, CDR1 is MNHNY, CDR2 SVGAGI (reference sequence). The DNA of the CDR3 is TGTGCCAGCAGTACCGGGACAGGGGGCGGCTACACCTTC. Protein sequence: CASSTGTGGGYTF.

This sequence joins TRBV4-3 and TRBJ1-1, with D hard to call. The ends were cut back, 4 bases at V and 8 bases at J, with 14 bases in the middle. From germline, CDR1 is LGHNA and CDR2 YSLEER. This CDR3 comprises 13 residues. The CDR3 bases are TGCGCCAGCAGCCCCACACTAGACCTCGAAGCTTTCTTT. It specifies CASSPTLDLEAFF.

V gene TRBV30 combines with J gene TRBJ2-1; a weak D match, TRBD2 (7 bases). The length of the CDR3 is 14 residues. The germline V gene encodes CDR1 GTSNPN and CDR2 SVGIG (reference sequence). Trimming pared 5 bases from V and 5 bases from J, leaving 16 bases between. Here the CDR3 reads CAWSEGGGHNEQFF. The DNA for the CDR3 is TGTGCCTGGTCCGAGGGCGGGGGCCACAATGAGCAGTTCTTC.

The gene calls are TRBV5-1 and TRBJ1-2; TRBD1 agrees at 7 bases. Germline-derived CDR1 and CDR2 are SGHRS and YFSETQ. The length of the CDR3 is 15 residues. V lost 4 bases and J lost 0; bases outside the gene matches: 6. Here the CDR3 DNA reads TGCGCCAGCAGCCAACAGGGGCCCCCTAACTATGGCTACACCTTC. Amino acids: CASSQQGPPNYGYTF.

This clone has only a few counts. The V call is TRBV18, the J call TRBJ1-2; D gene uncertain. The CDR3 has 13 amino acids. V lost 3 bases to trimming and J lost 4 bases, with 9 bases between them. CDR1 and CDR2 (germline): KGHSH, LQKENI. The CDR3: CASSPDDIYGYTF. The CDR3 DNA reads as TGTGCCAGCTCACCTGACGACATCTATGGCTACACCTTC.

The chain recombines TRBV5-1 with TRBJ2-5, with a tentative D call TRBD2 (6 bases). The end of the DNA is better explained by TRBJ2-7, so the J call may be wrong. The CDR3 consists of 14 residues. CDR1 SGHRS and CDR2 YFSETQ come from the germline V gene. The CDR3, as DNA: TGCGCCAGCAGCCTGGGACTCCCCTCCTACGAGCAGTACTTC. It translates to CASSLGLPSYEQYF.

This sequence joins TRBV4-2 and TRBJ2-5; TRBD1 might be the D (6 bases). The ends were cut back, 4 bases at V and 5 bases at J, with 11 bases in the middle. CDR3 size: 13 residues. Germline-derived CDR1 and CDR2 are LGHNA and YNFKEQ. DNA of the CDR3: TGTGCCAGCAGCCCGCAGGGGTGGGAGACCCAGTACTTC. Its translation: CASSPQGWETQYF.

This clone was detected only a few times. The V gene is TRBV5-8, the J gene TRBJ1-1, with D unclear. V was shortened by 4 bases and J by 10 bases, with 20 bases between the two germline ends. The germline V gene encodes CDR1 SGHTS and CDR2 YDEGEE. The CDR3 has 14 amino acids. Here the CDR3 DNA reads TGTGCCAGCAGCCAACGGAGGGATTTGGTTACAGCTTTCTTT. It translates to CASSQRRDLVTAFF.

This clone was picked up a small number of times. J is TRBJ1-2 and V is TRBV6-6, with a possible D match to TRBD1 (5 bases). Trimming removed 7 bases from V and 7 bases from J, with 16 bases in between. CDR1 is MNHNY, CDR2 SVGAGI, per germline (reference sequence). This CDR3 has 13 amino acids. CDR3 protein: CASTDGGFPGYTF. The CDR3 DNA reads TGTGCCAGCACCGACGGGGGATTTCCTGGCTACACCTTC.

The rearrangement links TRBV19 to TRBJ1-5; tentatively, D is TRBD1 (6 bases). CDR1 and CDR2 from the germline V gene are LNHDA and SQIVND (reference sequence). Trimming removed 6 bases from V and 2 bases from J, with 20 bases in between. The CDR3 is 17 amino acids. The CDR3 region has the DNA TGTGCCAGTAGCCCCAGGGGTGTCGGTAGCGGCAATCAGCCCCAGCATTTT. Translation: CASSPRGVGSGNQPQHF. The full variable domain, in which reference TRBV19 and TRBJ1-5 provide the parts outside the CDR3, is DGGITQSPKYLFRKEGQNVTLSCEQNLNHDAMYWYRQDPGQGLRLIYYSQIVNDFQKGDIAEGYSVSREKKESFPLTVTSAQKNPTAFYLCASSPRGVGSGNQPQHFGDGTRLSIL.